This TCR beta chain was retrieved from a study of T-cell memory formation after mild COVID-19. Germline V gene lookup returns CDR1 GTSNPN and CDR2 SVGIG (reference sequence). Trimming removed 7 bases from V and 8 bases from J, with 11 bases in between. This CDR3 is built from 10 residues. Using its own MiXCR run on the 5' RACE reads, TCRdb lists one record per CDR3 protein. This table has 530,000 or so distinct CDR3 sequences, approximately 15% appearing once. This TCR was recovered from an adult woman who had mild COVID-19 (a few samples of this study predate the infection). Cell type and time point are not known. The chain couples TRBV30 to TRBJ1-2; D remains unclear. The sequencing input was PBMCs or a T cell subset sorted from them (not recorded which). In DNA form, the CDR3 reads TGTGCCTCAAACCGGCCGGGCTACACCTTC. The encoded protein is CASNRPGYTF.